The clone carrying this T cell receptor (beta chain) was found a few times. Its antigen is not identified. The data belong to a study of vaccination and CD4 T cells after COVID-19. Study overall: Post-diagnosis, post-COVID samples were collected after a median about 100 days, ranging 35 to 161.

Oncomine TCR Beta short-read sequencing was applied to DNA from cultured CD4+ T cells. The genomic DNA was obtained from cultured CD4+ T cells by extraction with the QIAamp micro DNA kit. TCRdb ran MiXCR on the PCR reads and lists one entry per CDR3 protein. The sample shows 14,000 to 15,000 distinct CDR3 sequences, 78% of them seen only once. Trimming cost V 1 base and J 8 bases, with 11 bases left between them. Germline CDR1 SGHVS, CDR2 FNYEAQ. CDR3 length: 14 amino acids. Treatment described: roughly 10-day PBMC culture with coronavirus spike peptide pools or control peptides (ViraFEST assay). The sequencing here drew on CD4+ T cells from blood, cultured in vitro, taken after SARS-CoV-2 vaccination. The clonotype originates from a human donor who received a COVID-19 vaccine. The chain recombines TRBV7-6 with TRBJ1-4; possible D gene TRBD1, 6 bases. The CDR3 DNA is TGTGCCAGCAGCTTAGGGGGGCTGGGGGAAAAACTGTTTTTT. Residues: CASSLGGLGEKLFF.